Below, 12 T cell receptor beta chains from the same sample are listed, as sequenced in a study of PD-1 blockade in mismatch repair-deficient tumors. The protocol was immunoSEQ multiplex PCR, while the TCRdb copy is restricted to in-frame clones and leaves out a portion. The sample lists about 120,000 clones, over 65% occurring once. This specimen was peripheral blood, taken approximately 14 months after starting pembrolizumab. These receptors all stem from an adult with mismatch repair-deficient cancer.

The gene calls are TRBV7-2 and TRBJ1-1; 7 bases are a match to TRBD1. The germline CDR1 and CDR2 sequences are SGHTA and FQGNSA. This CDR3 has 14 amino acids. The ends lost 4 bases at V and 2 bases at J; junction bases unmatched: 4. CDR3 nucleotide sequence: TGTGCCAGCAGCTCAGACAGGGTAAACACTGAAGCTTTCTTT. Its translation: CASSSDRVNTEAFF.

The chain couples TRBV19 to TRBJ1-5, with D unclear. CDR3 length: 15 amino acids. Germline-derived CDR1 and CDR2 are LNHDA and SQIVND (reference sequence). The V end was cut by 2 bases, the J end by 0 bases, with 8 bases between. CDR3 nucleotides: TGTGCCAGTAGTATAAGGATTTATAGCAATCAGCCCCAGCATTTT. Protein product: CASSIRIYSNQPQHF.

The V and J genes are TRBV7-2 and TRBJ1-5; perhaps TRBD1 as D (5 bases). The CDR3 covers 14 residues. Germline values: CDR1 SGHTA, CDR2 FQGNSA. With 5 bases removed from V and 9 bases from J, the gap between germline ends came to 17 bases. DNA of the CDR3: TGTGCCAGCAGCGATCGGGACGCCGAGTCGCCCCAGCATTTT. The encoded protein is CASSDRDAESPQHF.

The CDR3 nucleotides read TGTGCCAGCAACAAAGGTGGGGCAGGGGGCATTGGTAGGGAAGAGCAGTACTTC. Protein sequence: CASNKGGAGGIGREEQYF. The V call is TRBV7-8, the J call TRBJ2-7; TRBD1 aligns across 8 bases. The CDR3 is 18 amino acids. Germline values: CDR1 SGHVS, CDR2 FQNEAQ. V shed 7 bases, J shed 7 bases, and the junction held 24 bases outside the gene matches.

This clone is a singleton in its sample. J is TRBJ2-7 and V is TRBV9; D is ambiguous. Germline values: CDR1 SGDLS, CDR2 YYNGEE. V was pared by 4 bases and J by 2 bases, with 7 bases between. This CDR3 is 12 amino acids long. CDR3 region: CASSSEPYEQYF. The CDR3 coding sequence is TGTGCCAGCAGCTCCGAACCCTACGAGCAGTACTTC.

The gene calls are TRBV5-4 and TRBJ1-1; D possibly corresponds to TRBD1 (6 bases). Germline-derived CDR1 and CDR2 are SGHNT and YYREEE (reference sequence). CDR3 length: 14 residues. Between the trimmed V and J ends, which lost 4 bases and 1 base, there was a span of 11 bases. Here the CDR3 reads CASSPDRKNTEAFF. In nucleotides, the CDR3 is TGTGCCAGCAGCCCAGACAGGAAGAACACTGAAGCTTTCTTT.

The chain couples TRBV29-1 to TRBJ1-2, with 11 bases fitting TRBD1. Looked up from germline, CDR1 is SQVTM and CDR2 is ANQGSEA. The trim removed 5 bases at V and 6 bases at J, leaving 5 bases unmatched. The CDR3 has 13 amino acids. In DNA, the CDR3 is TGCAGCGTTTACGGACAGGGGGCGAATGGCTACACCTTC. Amino acid sequence: CSVYGQGANGYTF.

The chain combines TRBV9 with TRBJ2-5; 11 bases agree with TRBD2. There are 19 residues in the CDR3. The V gene end was trimmed by 0 bases and the J gene end by 4 bases; junction bases not matched to a gene: 14. Germline V gene lookup returns CDR1 SGDLS and CDR2 YYNGEE. In DNA, the CDR3 is TGTGCCAGCAGCGTAGGTCTAGCGGGAGGTATCGTTAAGGGAGAGACCCAGTACTTC. Protein product: CASSVGLAGGIVKGETQYF.

V is TRBV9 and J is TRBJ2-5, with D hard to call. CDR3 size: 14 residues. Germline loops: CDR1 SGDLS, CDR2 YYNGEE. V lost 3 bases and J lost 1, with 10 bases in between. The CDR3 DNA is TGTGCCAGCAGCGAAAGAGCATTCCAAGAGACCCAGTACTTC. Protein sequence: CASSERAFQETQYF.

The chain combines TRBV5-4 with TRBJ2-3; 7 bases line up with TRBD2. The CDR3 loop spans 15 amino acids. The germline V gene encodes CDR1 SGHNT and CDR2 YYREEE (reference sequence). The J segment lost 0 bases and the V segment lost 3 bases, leaving 4 bases of the junction unmatched. The CDR3 DNA reads as TGTGCCAGCAGCTCCCTAGCGGATAGCACAGATACGCAGTATTTT. It is translated as CASSSLADSTDTQYF.

The V gene is TRBV18, the J gene TRBJ2-3; D is ambiguous. V was pared by 3 bases and J by 2 bases, with 12 bases between. CDR3 length: 15 amino acids. In germline, CDR1 is KGHSH, CDR2 LQKENI. The CDR3 spells CASSPSDTPTDTQYF. CDR3 DNA sequence: TGTGCCAGCTCACCCTCAGATACCCCCACAGATACGCAGTATTTT.

With respect to this clone: Mismatch with germline at one junction end may stem from a read error. This chain joins TRBV19 and TRBJ2-6; a weak D match, TRBD1 (5 bases). CDR1 is LNHDA and CDR2 is SQIVND in the germline V gene (reference sequence). CDR3 size: 15 residues. This chain's CDR3 is CASSITGSGANVPTF. The CDR3 DNA reads TGTGCCAGTAGTATCACCGGCTCTGGGGCCAACGTCCCGACTTTC.